The rows below give T cell receptor beta chains drawn from one sample of a study of T cell responses to AZD1222 COVID-19 vaccine. Sequencing was performed with immunoSEQ multiplex PCR; in TCRdb, only in-frame clones are kept and a portion is missing. This table holds fewer than 130,000 clones, 85% to 95% found once. The sequences come from peripheral blood, collected on day 0 of AZD1222 vaccination. The receptors originated from an adult in good health. CDR3s include the opening cysteine and the closing phenylalanine or tryptophan. The order of the fields is J gene, clone size, D gene, V gene, CDR3 DNA, CDR3 protein. A D gene is named only where the DNA matches it firmly. Where a row states a size, it is once, few, many or the class of an expanded clone; other rows omit it.

TRBJ1-5	.	TRBD1	TRBV10-2	TGCGCCAGCAGCCGGGGACAGGGGTCAGGTCAGCCCCAGCATTTT	CASSRGQGSGQPQHF
TRBJ2-3	.	.	TRBV27	TGTGCCAGCAGTTTAGCCGTAGGGTGGGATACGCAGTATTTT	CASSLAVGWDTQYF
TRBJ1-4	.	TRBD1	TRBV28	TGTGCCAGCGGAACTCAGGGGGCATCTAATGAAAAACTGTTTTTT	CASGTQGASNEKLFF
TRBJ1-1	.	TRBD1	TRBV18	TGTGCCAGCTCACCTGGACAGGGAACGGCTGAAGCTTTCTTT	CASSPGQGTAEAFF
TRBJ2-7	.	.	TRBV30	TGTGCCTGGAGTGGGGGAAGGTGGCAGTACTTC	CAWSGGRWQYF
TRBJ1-2	.	TRBD1	TRBV6-1	TGTGCCAGCAGTCTCCGGGACAGGGGGCGCCGGGGCTACACCTTC	CASSLRDRGRRGYTF
TRBJ1-6	.	.	TRBV5-6	TGTGCCAGCTCCGTGCGAGGGTTCAATGCCTATAATTCACCCCTCCACTTT	CASSVRGFNAYNSPLHF
TRBJ2-7	.	TRBD1	TRBV2	TGTGCCAGCGGGACAGAACGCTACGAGCAGTACTTC	CASGTERYEQYF
TRBJ2-2	.	TRBD1	TRBV4-1	TGCGCCAGCAGCCTAGGTGGGACAGCGACCGGGGAGCTGTTTTTT	CASSLGGTATGELFF
TRBJ1-1	.	TRBD1	TRBV29-1	TGCAGCGTCGCCTTGGGACAGGGTATGAACACTGAAGCTTTCTTT	CSVALGQGMNTEAFF
TRBJ2-7	.	.	TRBV4-2	TGTGCCAGCAGCCAAGAGGGGGGCAGGGGCCCCTACGAGCAGTACTTC	CASSQEGGRGPYEQYF
TRBJ1-5	.	.	TRBV5-4	TGTGCCAGCAGCTTGACGCGCCCGTATAGCAATCAGCCCCAGCATTTT	CASSLTRPYSNQPQHF
TRBJ2-6	.	TRBD1	TRBV18	TGTGCCAGCTCACGGACAGGGGCTGGGGCCAACGTCCTGACTTTC	CASSRTGAGANVLTF
TRBJ2-7	.	.	TRBV7-9	TGTGCCAGCAGCGTACAGGGATCTGAGCAGTACTTC	CASSVQGSEQYF
TRBJ1-2	.	TRBD1	TRBV3-1/TRBV3-2	TGTGCCAGCAGCTACAGGGACAGGGGGAGCTATGGCTACACCTTC	CASSYRDRGSYGYTF
TRBJ2-1	once	.	TRBV18	TGTGCCAGCTCCGGACCGAGGGACACTCTCTACAATGAGCAGTTCTTC	CASSGPRDTLYNEQFF
TRBJ1-1	.	.	TRBV30	TGTGCCTGGAGTGTGGACGGGACCACTGAAGCTTTCTTT	CAWSVDGTTEAFF
TRBJ2-1	.	.	TRBV6-6	TGTGCCAGCAGTCCCGCCCGGGGAGTGAATGAGCAGTTCTTC	CASSPARGVNEQFF
TRBJ2-7	once	.	TRBV13	TGTGCCAGCAGCTCTCCGGGACACGGGCCCGACGAGCAGTACTTC	CASSSPGHGPDEQYF
TRBJ1-2	once	.	TRBV9	TGTGCCAGCAGCGTACCAATAGACAGTTCTGGCTATGGCTACACCTTC	CASSVPIDSSGYGYTF
TRBJ2-7	.	.	TRBV30	TGTGCCTTATGGGGCGGTGGGGGCCTCTCCTACGAGCAGTACTTC	CALWGGGGLSYEQYF
TRBJ2-7	.	.	TRBV7-6	TGTGCCAGCAGCTTAGACTCGGCGGCTTTTGGCTACGAGCAGTACTTC	CASSLDSAAFGYEQYF
TRBJ2-1	few	.	TRBV28	TGTGCCAGCAGTTATGCCGCAGGGAGCAACAATGAGCAGTTCTTC	CASSYAAGSNNEQFF
TRBJ2-1	.	TRBD1	TRBV27	TGTGCCAGCAGGCAGTGGACAGGGGTAGTTGAGCAGTTCTTC	CASRQWTGVVEQFF
TRBJ1-1	.	.	TRBV9	TGTGCCAGCAGCGTAGCTCCCCTCATGAACACTGAAGCTTTCTTT	CASSVAPLMNTEAFF
TRBJ2-7	.	TRBD2	TRBV13	TGTGCCAGCAGCTCTCGGCGGGGGAGCTCCTACGAGCAGTACTTC	CASSSRRGSSYEQYF
TRBJ2-5	.	.	TRBV28	TGTGCCAGCACCGGACTAACCCAAGAGACCCAGTACTTC	CASTGLTQETQYF
TRBJ2-7	once	TRBD1	TRBV11-2	TGTGCCAGCAGCTCAAAAGACAGGGAGCCCTACGAGCAGTACTTC	CASSSKDREPYEQYF
TRBJ1-6	.	.	TRBV2	TGTGCCAGCAGCACCCGGGAGGGATATAATTCACCCCTCCACTTT	CASSTREGYNSPLHF
TRBJ2-5	.	TRBD1	TRBV15	TGTGCCACCAGCAGGGACAGGGGGCAAGAGACCCAGTACTTC	CATSRDRGQETQYF
TRBJ2-1	.	TRBD2	TRBV4-2	TGTGCCAGCAGCGCTTGGGGGGGTCCTAGGAATGAGCAGTTCTTC	CASSAWGGPRNEQFF
TRBJ1-5	.	TRBD1	TRBV6-5	TGTGCCAGCAGCCCCGGGACAGGCTTCAATCAGCCCCAGCATTTT	CASSPGTGFNQPQHF
TRBJ2-7	.	TRBD2	TRBV3-1/TRBV3-2	TGTGCCAGCAGCCAAACTAGCGCGCAACCCTACGAGCAGTACTTC	CASSQTSAQPYEQYF
TRBJ1-1	.	.	TRBV11-2	TGTGCCAGCAGCTTAGCGGGTTACACTGAAGCTTTCTTT	CASSLAGYTEAFF
TRBJ2-5	.	.	TRBV24-1	TGTGCCACCAGTGCGGGCGCGGGGACCCAGTACTTC	CATSAGAGTQYF
TRBJ1-2	.	.	TRBV20-1	TGCAGTGTCTTACGGGGGGGCTACACCTTC	CSVLRGGYTF
TRBJ1-5	.	.	TRBV6-6	TGTGCCAGCAGTTACCGCGTTATAGGGAGCAATCAGCCCCAGCATTTT	CASSYRVIGSNQPQHF
TRBJ1-5	.	TRBD1	TRBV19	TGTGCCAGTATTGGACAGGGGGAGAGACAGCCCCAGCATTTT	CASIGQGERQPQHF
TRBJ2-7	once	TRBD2	TRBV2	TGTGCCAGCAGTAATCCCAGCGGGGGTGGCGAGCAGTACTTC	CASSNPSGGGEQYF
TRBJ2-5	.	.	TRBV5-1	TGCGCCAGCAGCCTACCCCGGGTCCCACAAGAGACCCAGTACTTC	CASSLPRVPQETQYF
TRBJ1-5	.	TRBD1	TRBV20-1	TGCAGTGCTAGTGGGACAGACTTGAGCAATCAGCCCCAGCATTTT	CSASGTDLSNQPQHF
TRBJ2-7	.	.	TRBV11-3	TGTGCCACGTCCCGGGACGTGACCTACGAGCAGTACTTC	CATSRDVTYEQYF
TRBJ1-2	.	TRBD1	TRBV30	TGTGCCTGGACAACAGGGGGCTACTATGGCTACACCTTC	CAWTTGGYYGYTF
TRBJ2-7	.	.	TRBV5-4	TGTGCCAGCAGCTTGGGCGGGGGCAACGAGCAGTACTTC	CASSLGGGNEQYF
TRBJ1-6	.	.	TRBV28	TGTGCCAGCACCACATCTAGCCAGGGCGCGCATTCACCCCTCCACTTT	CASTTSSQGAHSPLHF
TRBJ1-6	.	.	TRBV5-1	TGCGCCAGCAGCCGGACAGAGAATTCACCCCTCCACTTT	CASSRTENSPLHF
TRBJ2-1	.	.	TRBV29-1	TGCAGCGTTGAGGGGGCAGGTGAGCAGTTCTTC	CSVEGAGEQFF
TRBJ2-7	.	.	TRBV5-1	TGCGCCAGCAGCCCTCCTTACGGCGAGCAGTACTTC	CASSPPYGEQYF
TRBJ2-7	.	.	TRBV2	TGTGCCAGCATTGGGGGGACCTACGAGCAGTACTTC	CASIGGTYEQYF
TRBJ1-6	.	.	TRBV15	TGTGCCACCAGCAGAGATCGGCGACAGAATTCACCCCTCCACTTT	CATSRDRRQNSPLHF
TRBJ1-5	.	TRBD1	TRBV4-2	TGTGCCAGCAGCCTGATTTCAACAGGGGGCAATCAGCCCCAGCATTTT	CASSLISTGGNQPQHF
TRBJ2-6	.	.	TRBV3-1/TRBV3-2	TGTGCCAGCAGTGGGGGACCCCGGGATTCTGGGGCCAACGTCCTGACTTTC	CASSGGPRDSGANVLTF
TRBJ1-3	.	TRBD1	TRBV6-1	TGTGCCAGCAGTGTCTCCCTGACAGGGGCGGAAAACACCATATATTTT	CASSVSLTGAENTIYF
TRBJ1-2	.	.	TRBV18	TGTGCCAGCTCACCAGGGGCTAACTATGGCTACACCTTC	CASSPGANYGYTF